This is a list of T cell receptor beta chains from one sample in a study of blood T cell repertoires in COVID-19. Some clones are missing from TCRdb's copy, which holds only in-frame ones; the method was immunoSEQ multiplex PCR. Among 200,000 to 250,000 clones listed, 75% to 90% were seen once. Source material: peripheral blood. The source of these receptors is a woman between 65 and 79 years old with COVID-19, enrolled during active disease. Each CDR3 is given with its conserved first and last residue. The order of the fields is clone size, D gene, J gene, V gene, CDR3 DNA, CDR3 protein. D genes are given only for firm matches. A row's size may be missing; if present it is once, few, many or a size class.

. | TRBD1 | TRBJ2-7 | TRBV19 | TGTGCCAGTAGTGGCCAGGGGGATTACTCCGAGCAGTACTTC | CASSGQGDYSEQYF
. | TRBD2 | TRBJ2-7 | TRBV29-1 | TGCAGCGTTGGCGGGAGTAGCTACGAGCAGTACTTC | CSVGGSSYEQYF
. | TRBD1 | TRBJ1-5 | TRBV28 | TGTGCCAGCAGCAAAGACAGGGGACAGCCCCAGCATTTT | CASSKDRGQPQHF
. | TRBD2 | TRBJ2-1 | TRBV19 | TGTGCCAGTAGCCTTTCCGGCGGGAGGGCCGGTGAGCAGTTCTTC | CASSLSGGRAGEQFF
. | TRBD1 | TRBJ2-3 | TRBV7-2 | TGTGCCAGCAGCCAAACTAACTTAGGGGGCGCAGATACGCAGTATTTT | CASSQTNLGGADTQYF
. | TRBD1 | TRBJ2-7 | TRBV9 | TGTGCCAGCAGCCAGATGACAGGGCCCTACGAGCAGTACTTC | CASSQMTGPYEQYF
. | . | TRBJ2-3 | TRBV6-5 | TGTGCCAGCAGTTACAGGACTAGCACAGATACGCAGTATTTT | CASSYRTSTDTQYF
. | . | TRBJ1-1 | TRBV28 | TGTGCCAGCAGTTTAAAACCGACAGGCCGAGAAGCTTTCTTT | CASSLKPTGREAFF
few | TRBD2 | TRBJ2-7 | TRBV29-1 | TGCAGCGCTAAACTAGCGGGAGGTGTGCAGTACTTC | CSAKLAGGVQYF
. | . | TRBJ2-3 | TRBV7-2 | TGTGCCAGCAGCTTAAGAGAGCGGACCACAGATACGCAGTATTTT | CASSLRERTTDTQYF
. | . | TRBJ2-2 | TRBV7-2 | TGTGCCAGCAGCCCGACTACGAACACCGGGGAGCTGTTTTTT | CASSPTTNTGELFF
. | . | TRBJ2-1 | TRBV30 | TGTGCCTCGCTCGGGCAGGGATACAATGAGCAGTTCTTC | CASLGQGYNEQFF
. | . | TRBJ1-2 | TRBV27 | TGTGCCAGCAGTTTAGGGGGACTCAATAGCTATGGCTACACCTTC | CASSLGGLNSYGYTF
. | TRBD2 | TRBJ2-3 | TRBV11-2 | TGTGCCAGCTTGCGGGAGGCCCCGTCGGGGCAGTATTTT | CASLREAPSGQYF
. | . | TRBJ1-3 | TRBV5-1 | TGCGCCAGCAGCCCCAGTCAGGGGCAATCTGGAAACACCATATATTTT | CASSPSQGQSGNTIYF
. | . | TRBJ1-5 | TRBV19 | TGTGCCAGTATGGATAAAAGGACAAATCAGCCCCAGCATTTT | CASMDKRTNQPQHF
. | TRBD1 | TRBJ1-2 | TRBV27 | TGTGCCAGCTCTCAGGGGGGAGGCTATGGCTACACCTTC | CASSQGGGYGYTF
few | TRBD2 | TRBJ2-7 | TRBV5-4 | TGTGCCAGCAGCTTGGGTAAGGGTTTGGGACTAGCGGGAACCCACGAGCAGTACTTC | CASSLGKGLGLAGTHEQYF
. | TRBD2 | TRBJ2-3 | TRBV10-3 | TGTGCCATCAGTTATAGCGGGTCCGGGCTCGATACGCAGTATTTT | CAISYSGSGLDTQYF
few | TRBD1 | TRBJ2-3 | TRBV18 | TGTGCCAGCTCATCAGACAGGGGCACAGATACGCAGTATTTT | CASSSDRGTDTQYF
. | TRBD1 | TRBJ2-2 | TRBV9 | TGTGCCAGCAGCAACCGTCTGGGACAGGGGGCGGTCACCGGGGAGCTGTTTTTT | CASSNRLGQGAVTGELFF
. | . | TRBJ2-3 | TRBV18 | TGTGCCAGCTCACCGAGCGGGTCAGATACGCAGTATTTT | CASSPSGSDTQYF
. | TRBD1 | TRBJ1-1 | TRBV6-5 | TGTGCCAGCAGACAGGGGCGGTTGCACACTGAAGCTTTCTTT | CASRQGRLHTEAFF
. | TRBD1 | TRBJ2-7 | TRBV7-8 | TGTGCCAGCAGCCCTAGACAGGGGGCAGCCTACGAGCAGTACTTC | CASSPRQGAAYEQYF
. | TRBD2 | TRBJ2-7 | TRBV5-8 | TGTGCCAGCAGCCTTCGAGTAGGGCTAGGGAGGGCTCAAGAGCAGTACTTC | CASSLRVGLGRAQEQYF
. | . | TRBJ2-2 | TRBV19 | TGTGCCAGTACTACCGGTCGCCTGAACACCGGGGAGCTGTTTTTT | CASTTGRLNTGELFF
. | TRBD2 | TRBJ2-5 | TRBV5-5 | TGTGCCAGCAGCTTGGCCTCAACAGCGGGGATGGAGACCCAGTACTTC | CASSLASTAGMETQYF
. | TRBD1 | TRBJ1-2 | TRBV24-1 | TGTGCCACCAGTGAAACGGGACAGCGAGTTCGTGGCTACACCTTC | CATSETGQRVRGYTF
. | . | TRBJ1-1 | TRBV7-9 | TGTGCCAGCAGCCCGATGACGGGGATCACTGAAGCTTTCTTT | CASSPMTGITEAFF
. | TRBD2 | TRBJ2-3 | TRBV4-1 | TGCGCCAGCAGCCAAGGACCTAGCGGGAGGACCACAGATACGCAGTATTTT | CASSQGPSGRTTDTQYF
. | . | TRBJ1-1 | TRBV5-1 | TGCGCCAGCAGCTTACGGGACTCCCGTCAGGGGAACACTGAAGCTTTCTTT | CASSLRDSRQGNTEAFF
. | . | TRBJ1-1 | TRBV28 | TGTGCCAGCCGAGGCGGGGGGGCGGGCACTGAAGCTTTCTTT | CASRGGGAGTEAFF
once | TRBD2 | TRBJ2-7 | TRBV28 | TGTGCCAGCAGGGCGGGAGGAGGTAACGAGCAGTACTTC | CASRAGGGNEQYF